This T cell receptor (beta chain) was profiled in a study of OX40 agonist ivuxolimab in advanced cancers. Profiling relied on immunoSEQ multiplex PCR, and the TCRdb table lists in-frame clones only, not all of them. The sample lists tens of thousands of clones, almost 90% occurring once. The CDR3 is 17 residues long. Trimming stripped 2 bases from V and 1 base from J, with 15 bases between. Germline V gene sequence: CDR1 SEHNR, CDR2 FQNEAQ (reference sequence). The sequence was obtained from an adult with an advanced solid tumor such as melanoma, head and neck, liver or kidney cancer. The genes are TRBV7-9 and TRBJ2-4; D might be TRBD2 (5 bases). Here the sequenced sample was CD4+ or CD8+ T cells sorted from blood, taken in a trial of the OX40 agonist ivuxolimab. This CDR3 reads CASSLFGRTSAKNIQYF. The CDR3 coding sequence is TGTGCCAGCAGCTTATTTGGGAGAACCTCGGCCAAAAACATTCAGTACTTC. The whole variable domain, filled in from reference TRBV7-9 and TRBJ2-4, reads DTGVSQNPRHKITKRGQNVTFRCDPISEHNRLYWYRQTLGQGPEFLTYFQNEAQLEKSRLLSDRFSAERPKGSFSTLEIQRTEQGDSAMYLCASSLFGRTSAKNIQYFGAGTRLSVL.